These 13 T cell receptor beta chains share one sample of origin, sequenced in a study of cytomegalovirus exposure and HLA in healthy donors. PCR was performed using 60 Vbeta and 13 Jbeta primers. The data were produced by immunoSEQ multiplex PCR, yet TCRdb's version contains in-frame clones alone and is incomplete. The table records about 190,000 clones, around 85% of them present only once. Sequencing was performed on PBMCs. These receptors were obtained from a man aged 35 to 55 in good health and CMV-seropositive.

This sequence joins TRBV30 and TRBJ2-3, with 7 nucleotides matching TRBD1. The CDR3 is 14 amino acids. After removal of 2 bases from V and 0 bases from J, the junction contained 2 bases not matched to a gene. Germline loops: CDR1 GTSNPN, CDR2 SVGIG (reference sequence). The CDR3 nucleotides read TGTGCCTGGAGTATGACAGGGAGCACAGATACGCAGTATTTT. This encodes CAWSMTGSTDTQYF.

This chain uses TRBV19 with TRBJ1-3; no definite D call. The CDR3 loop spans 13 amino acids. Per germline, CDR1 LNHDA and CDR2 SQIVND (reference sequence). V was shortened by 8 bases and J by 2 bases, with 10 bases between the two germline ends. The CDR3 sequence: CASRDGAGNTIYF. The CDR3 DNA reads TGTGCCAGTCGTGACGGGGCTGGAAACACCATATATTTT.

The V call is TRBV15, the J call TRBJ1-2, with D unclear. V lost 5 bases and J 4 bases, leaving 11 bases between the germline ends. The germline V gene has CDR1 LNHNV and CDR2 YYDKDF (reference sequence). The CDR3 is 13 amino acids. The CDR3 reads CATSGPNLYGYTF. CDR3 nucleotide sequence: TGTGCCACCAGCGGCCCAAACCTCTATGGCTACACCTTC. The whole variable domain, filled in from reference TRBV15 and TRBJ1-2, reads DAMVIQNPRYQVTQFGKPVTLSCSQTLNHNVMYWYQQKSSQAPKLLFHYYDKDFNNEADTPDNFQSRRPNTSFCFLDIRSPGLGDTAMYLCATSGPNLYGYTFGSGTRLTVV.

The J gene is TRBJ1-4, the V gene TRBV28, with 7 positions matching TRBD1. Germline CDR1 and CDR2: MDHEN and SYDVKM. The CDR3 runs 15 residues. V lost 4 bases, J lost 8 bases, and 10 bases stayed unmatched. The CDR3 nucleotides read TGTGCCAGCAGTTCCCTTGGAGAGGGGGCGGAAAAACTGTTTTTT. This sequence encodes CASSSLGEGAEKLFF.

The J gene is TRBJ2-7, the V gene TRBV5-8; 10 bases align to TRBD1. The length of the CDR3 is 14 residues. V shed 0 bases and J 6 bases; nucleotides not matched to a gene: 3. Germline assignment: CDR1 SGHTS and CDR2 YDEGEE. In DNA form, the CDR3 reads TGTGCCAGCAGCTTGGCGGGACAGGGGTCCGAGCAGTACTTC. Protein sequence: CASSLAGQGSEQYF.

The chain couples TRBV27 to TRBJ2-1; 10 bases align to TRBD2. The CDR3 has 16 amino acids. Looked up from germline, CDR1 is MNHEY and CDR2 is SMNVEV (reference sequence). V trimming: 0 bases; J trimming: 2 bases; junction bases outside the gene matches: 1. CDR3 residues: CASSLSLAGPYNEQFF. Here the CDR3 DNA reads TGTGCCAGCAGTTTATCACTAGCGGGGCCCTACAATGAGCAGTTCTTC.

The V and J genes are TRBV4-1 and TRBJ1-4; D is undetermined. V dropped 0 bases and J dropped 7 bases, with 18 bases sitting between them. The CDR3 spans 17 residues. From germline, CDR1 is MGHRA and CDR2 YSYEKL. The DNA for the CDR3 is TGCGCCAGCAGCCAAGAGTCGCGGGATTCTAGGGTTGAAAAACTGTTTTTT. This codes for CASSQESRDSRVEKLFF.

The chain uses TRBV5-5 and TRBJ1-2; 10 bases map to TRBD1. The germline gives CDR1 SGHKS, CDR2 YYEKEE (reference sequence). After removal of 7 bases from V and 4 bases from J, the junction contained 10 bases not matched to a gene. The CDR3 covers 15 residues. The CDR3 region has the DNA TGTGCCAGCGGCGGGACAGGGGAAACCCTCTATGGCTACACCTTC. This codes for CASGGTGETLYGYTF.

This clone was seen more than once but under ten times. J is TRBJ1-2 and V is TRBV5-4; D gene uncertain. The CDR3 consists of 15 residues. The ends were cut back, 0 bases at V and 0 bases at J, with 9 bases in the middle. Germline lookup yields CDR1 SGHNT and CDR2 YYREEE (reference sequence). CDR3 DNA sequence: TGTGCCAGCAGCTTGGTCAGGTCCGCTAACTATGGCTACACCTTC. Residues: CASSLVRSANYGYTF.

For the CDR3, the DNA is TGTGCCTCTACAGGCGCCCTTGCTTTCTTT. Its protein is CASTGALAFF. The chain carries TRBV6-6 and TRBJ1-1; possibly TRBD1 for D (5 bases). V was trimmed by 11 bases and J by 11 bases, leaving 15 bases between them. This CDR3 comprises 10 residues. CDR1 MNHNY and CDR2 SVGAGI come from the germline V gene (reference sequence).

The rearrangement uses TRBV5-1 and TRBJ2-5, with TRBD1 as a possible D gene (6 bases). The last part of the DNA fits TRBJ2-7 better; the J call may be wrong. CDR3 length: 15 amino acids. Germline lookup yields CDR1 SGHRS and CDR2 YFSETQ. CDR3: CASSLGTARSYEQYF. The CDR3, as DNA: TGCGCCAGCAGCTTGGGGACAGCCCGATCCTACGAGCAGTACTTC.

For the CDR3, the DNA is TGTGCCAGCAGCATAACAGGGGCGTTGACCGGGGAGCTGTTTTTT. This encodes CASSITGALTGELFF. J is TRBJ2-2 and V is TRBV5-6; TRBD1 matches 7 bases. The V gene end was trimmed by 4 bases and the J gene end by 5 bases; junction bases not matched to a gene: 8. The CDR3 has 15 amino acids. The germline V gene encodes CDR1 SGHDT and CDR2 YYEEEE.

V and J are TRBV7-9 and TRBJ2-1; possible D gene TRBD1, 7 bases. Germline V gives CDR1 SEHNR, CDR2 FQNEAQ (reference sequence). Trimming pared 7 bases from V and 2 bases from J, leaving 12 bases between. The CDR3 totals 14 residues. The CDR3 nucleotides read TGTGCCAGCACTCTCAGGGGGGCCTACAATGAGCAGTTCTTC. Its protein product is CASTLRGAYNEQFF.